This T cell receptor (beta chain) derives from a study of T cells in Graves' hyperthyroidism and ophthalmopathy. The source material, RNA transcripts, was used to amplify TCR beta CDR3 regions. With the HTBI primer set, the TCR CDR3 went through a first round of RT-PCR. TCRdb re-called the multiplex PCR reads with MiXCR, one entry per CDR3 protein. This sample yields about 58,000 distinct CDR3 sequences, of which about 50% are seen a single time; around an eighth belongs to the top ten. V lost 6 bases to trimming and J lost 9 bases; unmatched junction nucleotides: 11. The CDR3 covers 14 residues. Germline loops: CDR1 MNHNS, CDR2 SASEGT.

The sequence came from a woman aged 25 to 39 with Graves' ophthalmopathy. Specimen: blood. The chain carries TRBV6-1 and TRBJ2-7; 10 nucleotides match TRBD1. The CDR3 DNA sequence: TGTGCCAGCAGGGAGCCCGGGACAGGGGACGTGCAGTACTTC. Protein: CASREPGTGDVQYF.